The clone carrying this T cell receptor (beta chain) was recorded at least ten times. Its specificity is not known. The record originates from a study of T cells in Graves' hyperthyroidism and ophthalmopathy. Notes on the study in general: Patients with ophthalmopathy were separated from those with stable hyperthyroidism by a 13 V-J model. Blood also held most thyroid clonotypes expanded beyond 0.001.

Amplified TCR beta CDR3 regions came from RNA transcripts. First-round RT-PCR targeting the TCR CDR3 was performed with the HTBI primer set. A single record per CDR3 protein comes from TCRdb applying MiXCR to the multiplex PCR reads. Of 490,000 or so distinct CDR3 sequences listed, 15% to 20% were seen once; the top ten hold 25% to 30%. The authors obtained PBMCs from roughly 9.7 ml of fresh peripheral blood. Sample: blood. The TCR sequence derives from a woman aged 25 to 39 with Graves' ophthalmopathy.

CDR3 nucleotide sequence: TGTGCCAGCAGCCCCCTGGACAGGCGGGGCAATGAGCAGTTCTTC. Translated, it gives CASSPLDRRGNEQFF. The V call is TRBV11-2, the J call TRBJ2-1, with D possibly being TRBD1 (7 bases). Trimming pared 5 bases from V and 6 bases from J, leaving 17 bases between. Looked up from germline, CDR1 is SGHAT and CDR2 is FQNNGV. The CDR3 totals 15 residues.